This passage covers 8 T cell receptor beta chains from one sample sequenced in a study of blood T cell repertoires in COVID-19. Data came from immunoSEQ multiplex PCR; TCRdb stores just in-frame clones and leaves some out. The data show 250,000 to 300,000 clones, about 86% seen once. Material: peripheral blood. These receptors originate from a woman aged 60 to 75 with active or convalescent COVID-19.

The chain has TRBV3-1 (or the pseudogene TRBV3-2) and TRBJ2-3; 9 nucleotides align to TRBD1. Germline values: CDR1 LGHDT, CDR2 YNNKEL (reference sequence). V shed 0 bases and J 1 base; nucleotides not matched to a gene: 2. The CDR3 has 16 residues. The CDR3 loop reads CASSQERTGGTDTQYF. As DNA, the CDR3 is TGTGCCAGCAGCCAAGAAAGGACAGGGGGCACAGATACGCAGTATTTT.

The CDR3 loop reads CASSYRDRLFYGYTF. The CDR3 nucleotides are TGTGCCAGCAGTTACCGGGACAGGCTATTCTATGGCTACACCTTC. J is TRBJ1-2 and V is TRBV6-6; 8 bases are shared with TRBD1. The CDR3 is made up of 15 amino acids. V trimming: 2 bases; J trimming: 4 bases; junction bases outside the gene matches: 6. Germline V gene sequence: CDR1 MNHNY, CDR2 SVGAGI (reference sequence).

The chain employs TRBV6-5 and TRBJ2-1; 9 bases fit TRBD1. J lost 4 bases, V lost 6 bases, and 4 bases had no gene match. Germline V lookup: CDR1 MNHEY, CDR2 SVGAGI. CDR3 length: 14 amino acids. In DNA, the CDR3 is TGTGCCAGCAGAACAGGGGGCTCTTACAATGAGCAGTTCTTC. As protein: CASRTGGSYNEQFF.

The rearrangement links TRBV9 to TRBJ2-3, with 12 bases aligning to TRBD2. The J segment lost 7 bases and the V segment lost 0 bases, leaving 6 bases of the junction unmatched. CDR3 size: 16 residues. Germline-derived CDR1 and CDR2 are SGDLS and YYNGEE. The CDR3 protein is CASSVGASGGAHTQYF. The CDR3 region has the DNA TGTGCCAGCAGCGTAGGGGCTAGCGGGGGGGCACATACGCAGTATTTT.

The chain joins TRBV7-9 to TRBJ2-2; D ambiguous. Trimming removed 6 bases from V and 4 bases from J, with 9 bases in between. Germline V gene sequence: CDR1 SEHNR, CDR2 FQNEAQ (reference sequence). The CDR3 has 13 residues. The CDR3 nucleotides are TGTGCCAGCAGGCAAACCAGCACCGGGGAGCTGTTTTTT. This sequence encodes CASRQTSTGELFF.

With regard to this clone: An end of the junction does not agree with germline; a read error may underlie this. This chain uses TRBV19 with TRBJ1-5; unclear D gene. Per germline, CDR1 LNHDA and CDR2 SQIVND (reference sequence). This CDR3 contains 13 residues. CDR3 region: CASRKDSDQPQHF. The CDR3 DNA sequence: TGTGCCAGTAGGAAAGATAGCGATCAGCCCCAGCATTTT.

V usage is TRBV5-6 and J usage is TRBJ1-2, with 9 bases lining up with TRBD1. Unmatched junction bases numbered 4, after V lost 9 bases and J lost 1 base. The CDR3 spans 13 residues. Germline V gene sequence: CDR1 SGHDT, CDR2 YYEEEE. DNA of the CDR3: TGTGCCACCCGGACAGGGGTTAACTATGGCTACACCTTC. Its protein product is CATRTGVNYGYTF.

V and J are TRBV5-4 and TRBJ2-5; possibly TRBD2 for D (5 bases). The V gene's germline CDR1 is SGHNT and CDR2 YYREEE (reference sequence). V was trimmed by 0 bases and J by 3 bases, leaving 9 bases between them. This CDR3 is 14 amino acids long. DNA of the CDR3: TGTGCCAGCAGCTTGGCGGGGTTAGAAGAGACCCAGTACTTC. This sequence encodes CASSLAGLEETQYF.